These 20 T cell receptor beta chains came from one sample sequenced in a study of cytomegalovirus exposure and HLA in healthy donors. The PCR had 60 Vbeta and 13 Jbeta primers. Only in-frame clones appear in the TCRdb table, and some are missing; sequencing was by immunoSEQ multiplex PCR. The table has about 120,000 clones, around 85% seen once. The sample taken for sequencing was PBMCs. These receptors were collected from a man in his thirties or forties in good health and CMV-seronegative.

The chain has TRBV27 and TRBJ1-6, with D unresolved. Trimming cost V 4 bases and J 6 bases, with 4 bases left between them. The germline V gene encodes CDR1 MNHEY and CDR2 SMNVEV (reference sequence). This CDR3 comprises 12 residues. The chain's CDR3 is CASSYSNSPLHF. The CDR3, as DNA: TGTGCCAGCAGTTACTCTAATTCACCCCTCCACTTT.

The chain has TRBV19 and TRBJ1-1; 7 bases agree with TRBD1. Germline CDR1 is LNHDA and CDR2 is SQIVND (reference sequence). This CDR3 is built from 14 residues. Trimming removed 5 bases from V and 4 bases from J; junction bases left unmatched: 7. DNA for the CDR3: TGTGCCAGTAGTTCAAGGGGGCCGGGCACTGAAGCTTTCTTT. Translation gives CASSSRGPGTEAFF.

As regards this clone: At one of its ends the junction is not consistent with the germline gene, which may arise from a read error. J is TRBJ2-6 and V is TRBV9; 11 bases are shared with TRBD1. The germline V gene encodes CDR1 SGDLS and CDR2 YYNGEE. The CDR3 sequence is 18 residues long. The CDR3 is CASSYGQGAGTGANGLTF. As DNA, the CDR3 is TGTGCCAGCAGCTACGGACAGGGGGCTGGAACTGGGGCCAACGGCCTGACTTTC.

This chain uses TRBV7-2 with TRBJ1-5, with 9 bases fitting TRBD1. This CDR3 is built from 15 residues. V was pared by 3 bases and J by 7 bases, with 7 bases of the junction left unmatched. The V gene's germline CDR1 is SGHTA and CDR2 FQGNSA. In nucleotides, the CDR3 is TGTGCCAGCAGCTTTGGACAGGGGTCCGGGCAGCCCCAGCATTTT. It translates to CASSFGQGSGQPQHF.

The J gene is TRBJ1-6, the V gene TRBV28, with 8 bases identical to TRBD1. The length of the CDR3 is 15 residues. CDR1 and CDR2 (germline): MDHEN, SYDVKM. Trimming took 6 bases from V and 7 from J; bases not matched to a gene: 8. As DNA, the CDR3 is TGTGCCAGCAGACCCACGACAGGGGAAAATTCACCCCTCCACTTT. Translating it yields CASRPTTGENSPLHF.

The J gene is TRBJ2-2, the V gene TRBV6-1; 7 bases align to TRBD1. In germline, CDR1 is MNHNS, CDR2 SASEGT. Trimming cost V 4 bases and J 9 bases; bases outside gene matches: 5. The CDR3 extends over 13 amino acids. The chain's CDR3 is CASSVLDRRELFF. Here the CDR3 DNA reads TGTGCCAGCAGTGTTTTGGACAGGCGGGAGCTGTTTTTT.

This chain uses TRBV7-2 with TRBJ2-7; 8 bases match TRBD2. Germline assignment: CDR1 SGHTA and CDR2 FQGNSA. The CDR3 has 15 amino acids. The V and J ends lost 5 bases and 3 bases, in that order; junction bases with no gene match: 9. CDR3 loop: CASSVSGGGVYEQYF. The CDR3 DNA reads as TGTGCCAGCAGCGTGAGCGGGGGCGGAGTCTACGAGCAGTACTTC.

The CDR3 bases are TGTGCCAGCACCCCGGACACCCCCACAGATACGCAGTATTTT. This sequence encodes CASTPDTPTDTQYF. The rearrangement uses TRBV7-2 and TRBJ2-3; perhaps TRBD1 as D (5 bases). Per the germline V gene, CDR1 is SGHTA and CDR2 is FQGNSA. The CDR3 has 14 amino acids. V was cut by 7 bases and J by 2 bases, with 13 bases left in between.

The chain carries TRBV28 and TRBJ2-7; D not certain. Germline assignment: CDR1 MDHEN and CDR2 SYDVKM. Trimming pared 7 bases from V and 3 bases from J, leaving 16 bases between. The CDR3 is made up of 14 amino acids. CDR3 amino acids: CASMPRLVGYEQYF. The CDR3 coding sequence is TGTGCCAGCATGCCCAGGTTGGTTGGCTACGAGCAGTACTTC.

The gene calls are TRBV7-2 and TRBJ1-1, with D unclear. This CDR3 spans 11 amino acids. V was trimmed by 6 bases and J by 1 base, leaving 3 bases between them. CDR1 and CDR2 (germline): SGHTA, FQGNSA. In DNA form, the CDR3 reads TGTGCCAGCAGTAAGAACACTGAAGCTTTCTTT. This encodes CASSKNTEAFF. Filled out from reference TRBV7-2 and TRBJ1-1, the complete variable domain reads GAGVSQSPSNKVTEKGKDVELRCDPISGHTALYWYRQSLGQGLEFLIYFQGNSAPDKSGLPSDRFSAERTGGSVSTLTIQRTQQEDSAVYLCASSKNTEAFFGQGTRLTVV.

This sequence joins TRBV18 and TRBJ2-3, with 10 bases matching TRBD1. CDR1 is KGHSH and CDR2 is LQKENI in the germline V gene. The CDR3 covers 15 residues. Germline trimming cut 4 bases from V and 1 base from J; bases unmatched to any gene: 2. In nucleotides, the CDR3 is TGTGCCAGCTCACAGACAGGGGGCGGCACAGATACGCAGTATTTT. It specifies CASSQTGGGTDTQYF.

This rearrangement joins TRBV14 to TRBJ2-5; a weak D match, TRBD2 (5 bases). The CDR3 consists of 16 residues. V was pared by 2 bases and J by 9 bases, with 22 bases between. Germline CDR1 SGHDN, CDR2 FVKESK. The CDR3 coding sequence is TGTGCCAGCAGCCAACTAGGACTGCCAAGTCTGGGGTCCCAGTACTTC. It codes for CASSQLGLPSLGSQYF.

This chain links TRBV19 with TRBJ1-6, with a tentative D call TRBD1 (6 bases). Germline V gene lookup returns CDR1 LNHDA and CDR2 SQIVND (reference sequence). The length of the CDR3 is 15 residues. V was trimmed by 6 bases and J by 9 bases, leaving 18 bases between them. As DNA, the CDR3 is TGTGCCAGTAGCCCCCAGGGGTCCCCGCTTTCACCCCTCCACTTT. This encodes CASSPQGSPLSPLHF.

The chain carries TRBV7-9 and TRBJ2-2; 13 bases fit TRBD2. V shed 5 bases, J shed 0 bases, and the junction held 6 bases outside the gene matches. The CDR3 is made up of 18 amino acids. The germline V gene has CDR1 SEHNR and CDR2 FQNEAQ (reference sequence). The CDR3 coding sequence is TGTGCCAGCAGCCCAACACTAGCGGGGGGGCCGAACACCGGGGAGCTGTTTTTT. Amino acids: CASSPTLAGGPNTGELFF.

This chain links TRBV5-5 with TRBJ2-3; 9 nucleotides agree with TRBD2. The V gene end was trimmed by 0 bases and the J gene end by 4 bases; junction bases not matched to a gene: 3. CDR1 and CDR2 (germline): SGHKS, YYEKEE (reference sequence). The CDR3 is 15 residues long. CDR3 sequence (DNA): TGTGCCAGCAGCTTGGGGACTAGCGCCGCAGATACGCAGTATTTT. This encodes CASSLGTSAADTQYF.

The rearrangement uses TRBV7-9 and TRBJ2-7, with a possible D match to TRBD2 (5 bases). V shed 4 bases and J shed 3 bases, with 19 bases lying between them. Germline loops: CDR1 SEHNR, CDR2 FQNEAQ (reference sequence). The CDR3 spans 16 residues. DNA for the CDR3: TGTGCCAGCAGCTCGACGACCGGGGTCCCCAGCTACGAGCAGTACTTC. This encodes CASSSTTGVPSYEQYF.

The chain couples TRBV5-1 to TRBJ1-1; D possibly corresponds to TRBD1 (5 bases). The CDR3 spans 15 residues. From germline, CDR1 is SGHRS and CDR2 YFSETQ. Trimming removed 2 bases at V and 3 bases at J, with 14 bases between. This CDR3 is CASSFRAKGDTEAFF. CDR3 sequence (DNA): TGCGCCAGCAGCTTCAGGGCCAAAGGCGACACTGAAGCTTTCTTT.

The rearrangement uses TRBV19 and TRBJ2-7; possibly TRBD1 for D (5 bases). From germline, CDR1 is LNHDA and CDR2 SQIVND (reference sequence). V lost 6 bases, J lost 3 bases, and 9 bases lay in between. The CDR3 runs 12 residues. The CDR3 region is CASSTQDYEQYF. CDR3 bases: TGTGCCAGTAGCACACAGGACTACGAGCAGTACTTC.

This chain joins TRBV28 and TRBJ2-1, with D possibly being TRBD1 (5 bases). This CDR3 has 14 amino acids. V lost 5 bases to trimming and J lost 1 base, with 9 bases between them. The germline V gene has CDR1 MDHEN and CDR2 SYDVKM. CDR3 residues: CASSPQGSYNEQFF. CDR3 DNA: TGTGCCAGCAGTCCCCAGGGTTCCTACAATGAGCAGTTCTTC.

The chain has TRBV2 and TRBJ1-1, with a tentative D call TRBD1 (6 bases). The CDR3 length is 13 residues. V lost 6 bases, J lost 5 bases, and 13 bases lay in between. CDR1 SNHLY and CDR2 FYNNEI come from the germline V gene. The CDR3 sequence is CASRNRVGTEAFF. The DNA for the CDR3 is TGTGCCAGCAGGAACAGGGTAGGGACTGAAGCTTTCTTT.